These 8 T cell receptor beta chains originate from one sample sequenced in a study of T cells in localized non-small cell lung cancer. Assay used: immunoSEQ multiplex PCR; TCRdb lists only in-frame clones, some missing. The sample comprises roughly 48,000 clones, approximately 77% of which are singletons, and roughly a sixth rests with the top ten. The sequencing used peripheral blood, collected before any cancer treatment. The source of these receptors is a man aged 40 to 69 with stage I squamous cell lung carcinoma.

This clone was detected a few times. The chain joins TRBV30 to TRBJ2-2; D is perhaps TRBD1 (5 bases). Trimming removed 0 bases at V and 0 bases at J, with 11 bases between. Germline CDR1 GTSNPN, CDR2 SVGIG (reference sequence). The CDR3 extends over 16 amino acids. Here the CDR3 reads CAWSVGAATNTGELFF. The DNA of the CDR3 is TGTGCCTGGAGTGTAGGGGCAGCAACGAACACCGGGGAGCTGTTTTTT. The full variable domain, its missing parts supplied by reference TRBV30 and TRBJ2-2, is SQTIHQWPATLVQPVGSPLSLECTVEGTSNPNLYWYRQAAGRGLQLLFYSVGIGQISSEVPQNLSASRPQDRQFILSSKKLLLSDSGFYLCAWSVGAATNTGELFFGEGSRLTVL.

This chain uses TRBV19 with TRBJ1-2; 8 bases line up with TRBD1. The CDR3 has 15 amino acids. Germline CDR1 LNHDA, CDR2 SQIVND (reference sequence). J was trimmed by 5 bases and V by 5 bases; bases with no gene match: 10. CDR3 in DNA: TGTGCCAGTAGTTCGCCGACGACAGGGGATTATGGCTACACCTTC. It translates to CASSSPTTGDYGYTF. Using reference TRBV19 and TRBJ1-2 for the parts outside the CDR3, the full variable domain is DGGITQSPKYLFRKEGQNVTLSCEQNLNHDAMYWYRQDPGQGLRLIYYSQIVNDFQKGDIAEGYSVSREKKESFPLTVTSAQKNPTAFYLCASSSPTTGDYGYTFGSGTRLTVV.

The V and J genes are TRBV5-1 and TRBJ1-4; D not resolved. In germline, CDR1 is SGHRS, CDR2 YFSETQ. The CDR3 runs to 18 residues. Trimming took off 0 bases at V and 0 bases at J, with 15 bases between the two ends. The CDR3 DNA follows: TGCGCCAGCAGCTTGGCCCCGCGGATACTATCAACTAATGAAAAACTGTTTTTT. Protein product: CASSLAPRILSTNEKLFF.

The CDR3 region has the DNA TGTGCCAGCAGTGGGACAGCGGGCACACCGGAAAAACTGTTTTTT. Translating gives CASSGTAGTPEKLFF. The chain uses TRBV6-5 and TRBJ1-4, with 7 bases that match TRBD1. The ends lost 5 bases at V and 8 bases at J; junction bases unmatched: 11. CDR1 and CDR2 (germline): MNHEY, SVGAGI. The CDR3 loop spans 15 amino acids.

The chain couples TRBV18 to TRBJ2-2, with no clear D. Trimming cost V 3 bases and J 4 bases, with 6 bases left between them. The CDR3 is made up of 13 amino acids. The germline V gene has CDR1 KGHSH and CDR2 LQKENI. As DNA, the CDR3 is TGTGCCAGCTCACCGGCGATCACCGGGGAGCTGTTTTTT. Protein sequence: CASSPAITGELFF.

This rearrangement joins TRBV5-5 to TRBJ1-5; 9 bases match TRBD1. Germline loops: CDR1 SGHKS, CDR2 YYEKEE (reference sequence). Trimming removed 3 bases from V and 3 bases from J; junction bases left unmatched: 1. This CDR3 contains 14 residues. CDR3 DNA: TGTGCCAGCAGCTGGGACAGGGTCAATCAGCCCCAGCATTTT. Residues: CASSWDRVNQPQHF.

The V and J genes are TRBV6-5 and TRBJ2-2; the match to TRBD2 covers 8 bases. This CDR3 spans 15 amino acids. J was trimmed by 4 bases and V by 8 bases; bases with no gene match: 9. The germline V gene has CDR1 MNHEY and CDR2 SVGAGI. CDR3: CASQFGGAGTGELFF. CDR3 DNA: TGTGCCAGCCAGTTCGGGGGGGCCGGCACCGGGGAGCTGTTTTTT.

The J gene is TRBJ2-5, the V gene TRBV30; no definite D call. The CDR3 runs 12 residues. Trimming left V 1 base short and J 5 bases short, with 8 bases between. CDR1 and CDR2 from the germline V gene are GTSNPN and SVGIG (reference sequence). The DNA of the CDR3 is TGTGCCTGGAGTGGGGGTTGGGAGACCCAGTACTTC. Its translation: CAWSGGWETQYF.